This entry is about one T cell receptor (beta chain). The method was immunoSEQ multiplex PCR; TCRdb's version includes in-frame clones alone and lacks a portion of them. The table has a few hundred thousand clones, 80% to 90% seen once; the top ten hold around 9.3%. The cohort comprised adults aged roughly 18 to 95 years residing in about two dozen US areas. Clinical history as reported by participants underpinned cohort assignment. Trimming removed 3 bases from V and 0 bases from J, with 17 bases in between. The germline V gene has CDR1 SGHRS and CDR2 YFSETQ. This CDR3 is 17 amino acids long. This entry is derived from a study of blood T cell repertoires in COVID-19. Study in general: Sample material is recorded as cDNA or gDNA derived from T cells, B-cell-depleted T cells, or PBMCs.

The sample comprised PBMCs or T cells enriched from blood (not recorded which). This chain uses TRBV5-1 with TRBJ2-3, with a possible D match to TRBD2 (6 bases). The clonotype was recovered from a woman aged 18-30 years who had recovered from COVID-19. The CDR3 region has the DNA TGCGCCAGCAGCTGGCCTATCCAACGGGGGAGCACAGATACGCAGTATTTT. Its protein is CASSWPIQRGSTDTQYF.